The next 28 T cell receptor beta chains were all read from a single sample in a study of regulatory T cells in long-lasting Graves disease (TCRdb year 2021). The library was made by multiplex PCR. Sequencing took place on an Illumina HiSeq 4000. CDR3 regions were amplified by Arm-PCR with iRepertoire HTBI primers to construct TCR beta libraries. TCRdb reprocessing: public reads trimmed at Q25 with fastp, clones called with MiXCR, in-frame beta chains kept. One record per CDR3 amino acid sequence lists the most common genes and DNA. For this sample the table gives almost 450,000 distinct CDR3 sequences, of which 16% were detected only once. The ten largest account for around 10% of the sample. The intended sense of this specimen's time point label: newly diagnosed GD, antithyroid drugs for less than 3 months. For both TCR sequencing and RNA sequencing, RNA was extracted from PBMCs in TRIzol. These data were also reused for a study on T cells in Graves' hyperthyroidism and ophthalmopathy.

The sample consisted of peripheral blood mononuclear cells (PBMCs), taken at new diagnosis, from a patient treated with antithyroid drugs. Receptors were obtained from a woman in her 30s with Graves disease. Donor details come from another sample of the same person, matched by shared clones.

About this clonotype: This may stem from a read error, because a much larger clone lies one nucleotide away. CDR3 nucleotide sequence: TGTGCCACCAGTGATTGGGGGACTAGCAGGAGCGGAGATACGCAGTATTTT. Translation gives CATSDWGTSRSGDTQYF. V and J are TRBV24-1 and TRBJ2-3, with TRBD2 matching 9 bases. The V and J ends lost 2 bases and 5 bases, in that order; junction bases with no gene match: 10. The germline V gene has CDR1 KGHDR and CDR2 SFDVKD. The CDR3 has 17 residues.

This clonotype was seen more than once but under ten times. The chain employs TRBV10-2 and TRBJ1-2; a weak D match, TRBD1 (6 bases). V was pared by 7 bases and J by 6 bases, with 18 bases between. CDR1 and CDR2 (germline): WSHSY, SAAADI. The CDR3 length is 14 residues. This CDR3 is CASMGAHIRDGYTF. CDR3 sequence (DNA): TGCGCCAGCATGGGGGCACACATCCGGGATGGCTACACCTTC.

Concerning this clonotype itself: This may stem from a read error, because a much larger clone lies one nucleotide away. The chain recombines TRBV20-1 with TRBJ2-7; D is undetermined. The CDR3 is 10 residues long. CDR1 and CDR2 (germline): DFQATT, SNEGSKA (reference sequence). Deletions cut 6 bases from V and 7 bases from J, with 10 bases between. The CDR3 region is CSALNVEQYF. CDR3 DNA: TGCAGTGCCCTTAACGTGGAGCAGTACTTC.

The chain carries TRBV20-1 and TRBJ2-5; 10 nucleotides agree with TRBD2. CDR3 length: 14 residues. V dropped 6 bases and J dropped 4; count of bases not matched to a gene: 8. Germline CDR1 reads DFQATT; CDR2 reads SNEGSKA (reference sequence). The CDR3 loop reads CSALAGGRGETQYF. The CDR3 nucleotides read TGCAGTGCCTTAGCGGGAGGAAGAGGAGAGACCCAGTACTTC.

This clonotype has ten or more counts. This chain connects TRBV5-1 to TRBJ1-2, with D perhaps TRBD1 (6 bases). The CDR3 is 12 residues long. CDR1 and CDR2 (germline): SGHRS, YFSETQ. V was clipped by 0 bases and J by 8 bases, with 8 bases between them. The CDR3 DNA sequence: TGCGCCAGCAGCTTGGAGGGGGGCGGCTACACCTTC. It yields the protein CASSLEGGGYTF.

This clonotype was seen a few times. V gene TRBV6-2 or TRBV6-3 combines with J gene TRBJ2-7; D is unclear. The CDR3 runs to 15 residues. The germline CDR1 and CDR2 sequences are MNHEY and SVGEGT. The V end was cut by 2 bases, the J end by 3 bases, with 14 bases between. CDR3 region: CASSYLTGVGYEQYF. CDR3 sequence (DNA): TGTGCCAGCAGTTACCTGACGGGCGTAGGCTACGAGCAGTACTTC.

The V and J genes are TRBV25-1 and TRBJ1-6; D unresolved. V lost 2 bases and J lost 8, with 7 bases in between. Germline CDR1 is MGHDK and CDR2 is SYGVNS. The CDR3 has 13 amino acids. This CDR3 is CASSETSYSPLHF. The DNA of the CDR3 is TGTGCCAGCAGTGAAACCAGTTATTCACCCCTCCACTTT.

This clonotype was recorded at least ten times. The gene calls are TRBV27 and TRBJ1-1, with D possibly being TRBD1 (5 bases). With 6 bases removed from V and 5 bases from J, the gap between germline ends came to 19 bases. The germline V gene encodes CDR1 MNHEY and CDR2 SMNVEV (reference sequence). The CDR3 has 15 amino acids. The CDR3 spells CASRPPAGRKTEAFF. The CDR3 DNA sequence: TGTGCCAGCAGACCCCCGGCAGGGCGTAAGACTGAAGCTTTCTTT.

This clonotype was counted between two and nine times. The chain combines TRBV28 with TRBJ2-1; D may be TRBD1 or TRBD2 (5 bases each). Germline V lookup: CDR1 MDHEN, CDR2 SYDVKM. The ends were cut back, 6 bases at V and 6 bases at J, with 21 bases in the middle. The CDR3 has 16 residues. This CDR3 is CASRYSGAQGPNEQFF. CDR3 coding DNA: TGTGCCAGCAGGTATTCCGGGGCCCAAGGTCCCAATGAGCAGTTCTTC.

The chain uses TRBV12-3 or TRBV12-4 and TRBJ1-4; 9 nucleotides align to TRBD1. Germline trimming cut 8 bases from V and 13 bases from J; bases unmatched to any gene: 11. The CDR3 contains 13 residues. The CDR3 bases are TGTGCCAGCTCAGCGTCTACGGACAGGGGACTGTTTTTT. Its translation is CASSASTDRGLFF.

This clonotype appeared many times. The chain carries TRBV11-2 and TRBJ1-1, with a weak D call TRBD1 (5 bases). The CDR3 extends over 13 amino acids. Trimming removed 0 bases from V and 7 bases from J, with 9 bases in between. In germline, CDR1 is SGHAT, CDR2 FQNNGV. CDR3 loop: CASSLELDSEAFF. Written as DNA, the CDR3 is TGTGCCAGCAGCTTAGAACTCGACAGTGAAGCTTTCTTT.

This clonotype was counted many times. The CDR3 spells CATSTGQGSYEQYF. DNA of the CDR3: TGTGCCACCAGCACGGGACAAGGCTCCTACGAGCAGTACTTC. The chain links TRBV15 to TRBJ2-7; a weak D match, TRBD1 (6 bases). The CDR3 runs to 14 residues. V was pared by 4 bases and J by 0 bases, with 10 bases between. CDR1 and CDR2 (germline): LNHNV, YYDKDF (reference sequence).

Many counts were recorded for this clonotype. The chain joins TRBV4-2 to TRBJ1-2; D may be TRBD1 (6 bases). Germline V gene sequence: CDR1 LGHNA, CDR2 YNFKEQ. Trimming left V 0 bases short and J 4 bases short, with 15 bases between. The CDR3 runs to 16 residues. The CDR3 DNA reads TGTGCCAGCAGCCAAGAGGCGACAGGCCCAATCTATGGCTACACCTTC. Translated: CASSQEATGPIYGYTF.

This clonotype was picked up many times. The chain recombines TRBV2 with TRBJ2-5, with unresolved D. Germline loops: CDR1 SNHLY, CDR2 FYNNEI. This CDR3 comprises 12 residues. Trimming stripped 6 bases from V and 8 bases from J, with 13 bases between. CDR3 loop: CASRLDPRTQYF. The CDR3 nucleotides are TGTGCCAGCAGATTGGACCCCCGCACCCAGTACTTC.

The chain carries TRBV5-1 and TRBJ2-1; weak D call: TRBD2 (6 bases). CDR3 length: 14 amino acids. V was shortened by 3 bases and J by 6 bases, with 13 bases between the two germline ends. CDR1 is SGHRS, CDR2 YFSETQ, per germline. CDR3 coding DNA: TGCGCCAGCAGCTGGGGTCCGACTAGCAATGAGCAGTTCTTC. This encodes CASSWGPTSNEQFF.

V gene TRBV7-9 combines with J gene TRBJ1-2; D not resolved. V gave up 2 bases and J gave up 5 bases, with 9 bases separating them. There are 13 residues in the CDR3. Germline assignment: CDR1 SEHNR and CDR2 FQNEAQ (reference sequence). The CDR3 sequence is CASSLTGSYGYTF. CDR3 DNA sequence: TGTGCCAGCAGCTTAACCGGGAGTTATGGCTACACCTTC.

The chain combines TRBV7-2 with TRBJ2-7, with D unresolved. V was pared by 4 bases and J by 3 bases, with 13 bases between. This CDR3 is built from 14 residues. CDR1 is SGHTA and CDR2 is FQGNSA in the germline V gene. The CDR3 nucleotides read TGTGCCAGCAGCTCCGTCCTATTGAACTACGAGCAGTACTTC. Its protein is CASSSVLLNYEQYF.

This clonotype was detected a few times. Written as DNA, the CDR3 is TGTGCCAGCAGCTTCGTTAGGCCCGGGGAGCTGTTTTTT. This gives the protein CASSFVRPGELFF. The J gene is TRBJ2-2, the V gene TRBV7-8; no firm D call. Germline V gene sequence: CDR1 SGHVS, CDR2 FQNEAQ. The V end was cut by 3 bases, the J end by 6 bases, with 8 bases between. The CDR3 contains 13 residues.

This clonotype was seen repeatedly, ten times or more. This rearrangement joins TRBV3-1 to TRBJ1-2; the D gene is possibly TRBD1 (5 bases). This CDR3 contains 15 residues. From germline, CDR1 is LGHDT and CDR2 YNNKEL (reference sequence). V was trimmed by 4 bases and J by 4 bases, leaving 16 bases between them. CDR3 region: CASSRPGESPYGYTF. CDR3 nucleotide sequence: TGTGCCAGCAGCCGGCCGGGGGAGTCTCCCTATGGCTACACCTTC.

This chain links TRBV20-1 with TRBJ2-7; TRBD1 aligns across 9 bases. Germline loops: CDR1 DFQATT, CDR2 SNEGSKA (reference sequence). The V and J ends lost 4 bases and 2 bases, in that order; junction bases with no gene match: 6. The CDR3 spans 14 residues. This CDR3 is CSANPGQGPYEQYF. The CDR3 nucleotides read TGCAGTGCTAACCCGGGACAGGGTCCCTACGAGCAGTACTTC.

This clonotype was detected ten times or more. V gene TRBV6-1 combines with J gene TRBJ2-2; D unresolved. Germline CDR1 reads MNHNS; CDR2 reads SASEGT. There are 13 residues in the CDR3. V lost 5 bases, J lost 1 base, and 5 bases lay in between. In DNA form, the CDR3 reads TGTGCCAGCAGTCCACAGAACACCGGGGAGCTGTTTTTT. Translated: CASSPQNTGELFF.

The chain carries TRBV11-2 and TRBJ1-5; 9 nucleotides line up with TRBD1. The V segment lost 0 bases and the J segment 11 bases; nucleotides outside the gene matches: 8. CDR1 is SGHAT and CDR2 is FQNNGV in the germline V gene. The CDR3 consists of 15 residues. CDR3 sequence: CASSLDRTGVLAQHF. CDR3 DNA sequence: TGTGCCAGCAGCTTAGATAGGACAGGGGTTCTGGCCCAGCATTTT.

In regard to this clonotype: Because the CDR3's place on the DNA is in doubt, the DNA is left out and the CDR3 is given as listed by TCRdb. The chain couples TRBV19 to TRBJ1-5; the table gives TRBD1 as D, unverified against the DNA. Germline V gene data show CDR1 as LNHDA and CDR2 as SQIVND (reference sequence). The CDR3 is 14 residues long, ends included. The CDR3 sequence is CASMSVLTGQPQHF.

Comments on this clonotype: Being one base from a much bigger clone, this may be a read error. The chain joins TRBV6-2 or TRBV6-3 to TRBJ1-2; maybe TRBD1 (5 bases). Germline CDR1 is MNHEY and CDR2 is SVGEGT. CDR3 length: 14 amino acids. Between the trimmed V and J ends, which lost 6 bases and 4 bases, there was a span of 15 bases. CDR3 sequence reads: CASSTGETSYGYTF. The CDR3 bases are TGTGCCAGCAGCACAGGCGAGACTAGCTATGGCTACACCTTC.

This clonotype turned up a few times. This chain connects TRBV20-1 to TRBJ1-5; D is undetermined. Germline CDR1 and CDR2: DFQATT and SNEGSKA (reference sequence). V was shortened by 0 bases and J by 0 bases, with 9 bases between the two germline ends. This CDR3 has 15 amino acids. DNA for the CDR3: TGCAGTGCTAGAGAAGGATATTATAGCAATCAGCCCCAGCATTTT. Its protein product is CSAREGYYSNQPQHF.

A few counts support this clonotype. At one end the junction does not follow the germline gene, possibly because of a read error. The chain has TRBV18 and TRBJ1-2; D not certain. The CDR3 sequence is 15 residues long. CDR1 and CDR2 from the germline V gene are KGHSH and LQKENI. CDR3 DNA: TGTGCCAGCTCACCTAGGGCAGCTAACAACTATGGCTACAGCTTC. It yields the protein CASSPRAANNYGYSF.

This clonotype was seen ten or more times. The chain joins TRBV11-2 to TRBJ2-7; 9 nucleotides align to TRBD2. The germline V gene encodes CDR1 SGHAT and CDR2 FQNNGV. The CDR3 is 14 amino acids. Losses at the gene ends were 4 bases for V and 3 bases for J; bases not matched to a gene: 4. Here the CDR3 DNA reads TGTGCCAGCAGCTGGGGACTAGCTGGCTACGAGCAGTACTTC. Residues: CASSWGLAGYEQYF.

On this clonotype: Possible read error: a much larger clone is one base away. The chain links TRBV5-5 to TRBJ2-1; 10 nucleotides line up with TRBD2. This CDR3 has 18 residues. In germline, CDR1 is SGHKS, CDR2 YYEKEE (reference sequence). With V trimmed by 4 bases and J by 10 bases, 20 bases remained unmatched. The DNA of the CDR3 is TGTGCCAGCAGCCAGAACGCCCTAGCGGGAGACACGTCCTACGAGCAGTTCTTC. It translates to CASSQNALAGDTSYEQFF.